One sample yielded the 27 T cell receptor beta chains listed below, sequenced in a study of T cells in Graves' hyperthyroidism and ophthalmopathy. RNA transcripts yielded amplified TCR beta CDR3 regions. The primer set for the first-round RT-PCR of the TCR CDR3 was HTBI. Using its own MiXCR run on the multiplex PCR reads, TCRdb lists one record per CDR3 protein. This repertoire shows 250,000 to 400,000 distinct CDR3 sequences, about an eighth found once; its top ten account for 30% to 40%. Material for sequencing was blood. These receptors came from a woman between 40 and 55 years old with Graves' ophthalmopathy.

This clonotype was recorded at least ten times. The chain combines TRBV2 with TRBJ2-1; 12 positions agree with TRBD2. Trimming cost V 6 bases and J 6 bases; bases outside gene matches: 3. This CDR3 comprises 14 residues. Germline V gene sequence: CDR1 SNHLY, CDR2 FYNNEI. The CDR3 loop reads CASRTSGSRNEQFF. DNA of the CDR3: TGTGCCAGCAGGACTAGCGGGAGTCGCAATGAGCAGTTCTTC.

This clonotype was detected a few times. This sequence joins TRBV19 and TRBJ1-3, with D possibly TRBD1 on 5 matching bases. The CDR3 extends over 19 amino acids. The V and J ends lost 5 bases and 0 bases respectively, with 23 bases between them. Germline-derived CDR1 and CDR2 are LNHDA and SQIVND (reference sequence). CDR3 sequence reads: CASSLRREFRGGSGNTIYF. In nucleotides, the CDR3 is TGTGCCAGTAGTCTACGACGTGAATTTCGGGGCGGCTCTGGAAACACCATATATTTT. Full variable domain (missing parts from reference TRBV19 and TRBJ1-3): DGGITQSPKYLFRKEGQNVTLSCEQNLNHDAMYWYRQDPGQGLRLIYYSQIVNDFQKGDIAEGYSVSREKKESFPLTVTSAQKNPTAFYLCASSLRREFRGGSGNTIYFGEGSWLTVV.

This clonotype has just a few counts. The chain couples TRBV5-8 to TRBJ2-3, with a weak D call TRBD2 (5 bases). The CDR3 consists of 13 residues. Between the trimmed V and J ends, which lost 0 bases and 11 bases, there was a span of 13 bases. Germline-derived CDR1 and CDR2 are SGHTS and YDEGEE. For the CDR3, the DNA is TGTGCCAGCAGCTTGGGGCTAGCTGGGCTGCAGTATTTT. Translated, it gives CASSLGLAGLQYF.

Only a few counts were recorded for this clonotype. The chain joins TRBV20-1 to TRBJ1-2; the match to TRBD1 covers 7 bases. The CDR3 consists of 17 residues. Germline V gene sequence: CDR1 DFQATT, CDR2 SNEGSKA (reference sequence). V was clipped by 1 base and J by 0 bases; unmatched bases: 11. The DNA for the CDR3 is TGCAGTGCTAGAGTGGTAAGATGGGACAGCGCTAACTATGGCTACACCTTC. Translation: CSARVVRWDSANYGYTF.

The V call is TRBV20-1, the J call TRBJ2-7; TRBD2 matches at 12 bases. Trimming took 2 bases from V and 2 from J; bases not matched to a gene: 10. The germline CDR1 and CDR2 sequences are DFQATT and SNEGSKA (reference sequence). The CDR3 is made up of 17 amino acids. As DNA, the CDR3 is TGCAGTGCTAGACTAGCGGGGGGGGATAGGGCGGCCTACGAGCAGTACTTC. Translated, it gives CSARLAGGDRAAYEQYF.

This clonotype has ten or more counts. The chain employs TRBV20-1 and TRBJ2-5; TRBD2 aligns across 11 bases. Germline CDR1 DFQATT, CDR2 SNEGSKA (reference sequence). The CDR3 covers 16 residues. V shed 0 bases and J 2 bases; nucleotides not matched to a gene: 5. In nucleotides, the CDR3 is TGCAGTGCTAGAGATCGACTAGCGGGGTGGCAAGAGACCCAGTACTTC. It specifies CSARDRLAGWQETQYF.

This clonotype was counted a single time. The rearrangement links TRBV19 to TRBJ2-5, with TRBD1 matching 8 bases. The V segment lost 4 bases and the J segment 3 bases; nucleotides outside the gene matches: 13. The CDR3 contains 17 residues. Germline loops: CDR1 LNHDA, CDR2 SQIVND (reference sequence). DNA for the CDR3: TGTGCCAGTAGTAGTTCCCCGGCCGGGACAGGCAAAGAGACCCAGTACTTC. Protein sequence: CASSSSPAGTGKETQYF.

In its sample, this clonotype was seen a few times. In this CDR3 the conserved last residue, phenylalanine or tryptophan, is missing, so a read error is likely. The genes are TRBV7-2 and TRBJ2-7; 13 nucleotides line up with TRBD2. The length of the CDR3 is 14 residues. With 1 base clipped from V and 6 bases from J, the junction kept 0 bases outside the gene matches. CDR1 and CDR2 from the germline V gene are SGHTA and FQGNSA. The CDR3 nucleotides read TGTGCCAGCAGCTTAGGGACTAGCGGGAGCGAGCAGTACCTC. This sequence encodes CASSLGTSGSEQYL.

This clonotype was seen at least ten times. The chain joins TRBV5-4 to TRBJ2-3, with a weak D call TRBD1 (6 bases). Germline loops: CDR1 SGHNT, CDR2 YYREEE (reference sequence). This CDR3 spans 16 amino acids. V was shortened by 4 bases and J by 0 bases, with 15 bases between the two germline ends. This chain's CDR3 is CASSPGQKASTDTQYF. The CDR3 nucleotides are TGTGCCAGCAGCCCCGGACAGAAAGCTAGCACAGATACGCAGTATTTT.

This chain connects TRBV27 to TRBJ1-4; a possible D gene is TRBD1 (5 bases). V was pared by 6 bases and J by 0 bases, with 11 bases between. Per the germline V gene, CDR1 is MNHEY and CDR2 is SMNVEV (reference sequence). The CDR3 loop spans 15 amino acids. DNA of the CDR3: TGTGCCAGCAGACCCGACAGACCAACTAATGAAAAACTGTTTTTT. It is translated as CASRPDRPTNEKLFF.

This clonotype was found a few times. The CDR3 is CASSARDRAYGLGVCTF. The CDR3 nucleotides read TGTGCCAGTAGTGCCCGGGACAGGGCCTATGGCTTAGGGGTGTGCACCTTC. The V call is TRBV19, the J call TRBJ1-2; 9 bases are a match to TRBD1. There are 17 residues in the CDR3. Trimming removed 5 bases from V and 13 bases from J; junction bases left unmatched: 23. Germline CDR1 reads LNHDA; CDR2 reads SQIVND (reference sequence).

The CDR3 loop is CASSFGQIQETQYF. The DNA for the CDR3 is TGCGCCAGCAGCTTTGGACAGATCCAAGAGACCCAGTACTTC. The chain has TRBV5-1 and TRBJ2-5, with D possibly TRBD1 on 6 matching bases. The germline gives CDR1 SGHRS, CDR2 YFSETQ. CDR3 length equals 14 residues. The V and J ends lost 2 bases and 1 base respectively, with 9 bases between them.

This clonotype was seen ten or more times. V gene TRBV27 combines with J gene TRBJ2-1; possibly TRBD1 for D (5 bases). CDR1 and CDR2 (germline): MNHEY, SMNVEV (reference sequence). V was clipped by 5 bases and J by 6 bases, with 14 bases between them. This CDR3 has 14 amino acids. The CDR3 nucleotides are TGTGCCAGCAGTGTGGTAGGGGAAAGCAATGAGCAGTTCTTC. This gives the protein CASSVVGESNEQFF.

This clonotype was picked up many times. The V call is TRBV2, the J call TRBJ1-1, with a tentative D call TRBD1 (5 bases). Germline lookup yields CDR1 SNHLY and CDR2 FYNNEI. The CDR3 has 13 amino acids. V lost 10 bases and J lost 1, with 13 bases in between. CDR3 DNA sequence: TGTGCCACCGGCGAGGGGTGGAACACTGAAGCTTTCTTT. Protein: CATGEGWNTEAFF.

This clonotype was seen repeatedly, ten times or more. J is TRBJ1-2 and V is TRBV6-1; TRBD1 aligns across 8 bases. CDR1 is MNHNS and CDR2 is SASEGT in the germline V gene. After removal of 5 bases from V and 3 bases from J, the junction contained 5 bases not matched to a gene. CDR3 length: 14 amino acids. CDR3 nucleotide sequence: TGTGCCAGCAGTCCACAGGGGGTTGACTATGGCTACACCTTC. Amino acid sequence: CASSPQGVDYGYTF.

This chain connects TRBV20-1 to TRBJ2-4; TRBD2 matches at 13 bases. The CDR3 sequence is 16 residues long. Germline V gives CDR1 DFQATT, CDR2 SNEGSKA (reference sequence). The CDR3 protein is CSAGLAGNSAKNIQYF. The CDR3 nucleotides read TGCAGCGCGGGACTAGCGGGGAACTCAGCCAAAAACATTCAGTACTTC.

This chain links TRBV9 with TRBJ1-3; D is uncertain. From germline, CDR1 is SGDLS and CDR2 YYNGEE. Trimming pared 4 bases from V and 0 bases from J, leaving 11 bases between. This CDR3 contains 15 residues. Here the CDR3 DNA reads TGTGCCAGCAGCCCCCGTCCTTCCTCTGGAAACACCATATATTTT. Translation: CASSPRPSSGNTIYF.

This clonotype was detected a few times. This chain joins TRBV10-2 and TRBJ1-1; 8 bases agree with TRBD1. The length of the CDR3 is 13 residues. The V and J ends lost 4 bases and 8 bases, in that order; junction bases with no gene match: 6. CDR1 is WSHSY, CDR2 SAAADI, per germline. The CDR3 protein is CASSVNRDREAFF. The CDR3 region has the DNA TGCGCCAGCAGTGTCAACCGGGACAGGGAAGCTTTCTTT.

V usage is TRBV29-1 and J usage is TRBJ1-2, with D uncertain. Looked up from germline, CDR1 is SQVTM and CDR2 is ANQGSEA. The length of the CDR3 is 11 residues. The V gene lost 4 bases and the J gene lost 6 bases, with 9 bases spanning the gap. The CDR3 loop is CSVGTRNGYTF. CDR3 coding DNA: TGCAGCGTTGGGACCCGAAATGGCTACACCTTC.

V gene TRBV28 combines with J gene TRBJ2-7; 7 nucleotides match TRBD2. Germline V gene data show CDR1 as MDHEN and CDR2 as SYDVKM. The J segment lost 2 bases and the V segment lost 5 bases, leaving 12 bases of the junction unmatched. The CDR3 contains 16 residues. CDR3 sequence (DNA): TGTGCCAGCAGTCGCCCCACGGCTAGCGGAGCCTACGAGCAGTACTTC. This gives the protein CASSRPTASGAYEQYF.

The rearrangement uses TRBV20-1 and TRBJ1-5, with D perhaps matching TRBD1 (5 bases). This CDR3 has 14 amino acids. The germline gives CDR1 DFQATT, CDR2 SNEGSKA (reference sequence). Trimming took off 2 bases at V and 0 bases at J, with 8 bases between the two ends. Written as DNA, the CDR3 is TGCAGTGCTAGACGGGGGTTTAGCAATCAGCCCCAGCATTTT. Its protein is CSARRGFSNQPQHF.

The rearrangement links TRBV10-3 to TRBJ1-1, with TRBD1 identical over 9 bases. This CDR3 comprises 16 residues. Trimming took 7 bases from V and 1 from J; bases not matched to a gene: 10. Germline loops: CDR1 ENHRY, CDR2 SYGVKD. The CDR3 nucleotides read TGTGCCATCAAACATCACAGGACAGGGGCGAACACTGAAGCTTTCTTT. Translation gives CAIKHHRTGANTEAFF.

This clonotype occurred many times. The chain has TRBV27 and TRBJ1-2; D is perhaps TRBD1 (5 bases). The germline V and J ends were trimmed by 6 bases and 1 base, with 12 bases remaining between them. Per the germline V gene, CDR1 is MNHEY and CDR2 is SMNVEV (reference sequence). The CDR3 covers 14 residues. The CDR3 sequence is CASSFGQGNYGYTF. The DNA for the CDR3 is TGTGCCAGCAGCTTCGGGCAGGGTAACTATGGCTACACCTTC.

This clonotype was counted many times. The gene calls are TRBV19 and TRBJ1-2; possible D gene TRBD1, 5 bases. Trimming removed 7 bases from V and 3 bases from J, with 15 bases in between. The germline V gene encodes CDR1 LNHDA and CDR2 SQIVND (reference sequence). This CDR3 has 14 residues. The CDR3 reads CASIRQGFDYGYTF. As DNA, the CDR3 is TGTGCCAGTATACGGCAGGGTTTCGACTATGGCTACACCTTC.

Many counts were recorded for this clonotype. The chain couples TRBV6-2 or TRBV6-3 to TRBJ2-1; 8 nucleotides agree with TRBD2. This CDR3 is built from 18 residues. Germline V CDR1 and CDR2: MNHEY, SVGEGT. V lost 4 bases to trimming and J lost 4 bases; unmatched junction nucleotides: 15. This CDR3 is CASSLLEISGGLYNEQFF. CDR3 nucleotides: TGTGCCAGCAGTTTATTGGAGATAAGCGGGGGTCTTTACAATGAGCAGTTCTTC.

The sample holds many counts of this clonotype. This chain connects TRBV11-2 to TRBJ1-5; D not certain. CDR3 length: 14 amino acids. Germline V CDR1 and CDR2: SGHAT, FQNNGV. Trimming cost V 4 bases and J 0 bases, with 7 bases left between them. CDR3 protein: CASSSFGSNQPQHF. The CDR3 bases are TGTGCCAGCAGCTCGTTTGGTAGCAATCAGCCCCAGCATTTT. The full variable domain, completed using reference TRBV11-2 and TRBJ1-5, is EAGVAQSPRYKIIEKRQSVAFWCNPISGHATLYWYQQILGQGPKLLIQFQNNGVVDDSQLPKDRFSAERLKGVDSTLKIQPAKLEDSAVYLCASSSFGSNQPQHFGDGTRLSIL.

Many counts were recorded for this clonotype. This chain joins TRBV20-1 and TRBJ2-1; D remains ambiguous. The germline V and J ends were trimmed by 3 bases and 2 bases, with 14 bases remaining between them. The length of the CDR3 is 15 residues. Looked up from germline, CDR1 is DFQATT and CDR2 is SNEGSKA (reference sequence). DNA of the CDR3: TGCAGTGCTAGGGCACTGGACCAACCCTACAATGAGCAGTTCTTC. It is translated as CSARALDQPYNEQFF.